This T cell receptor (beta chain) was recovered during a study of blood T cells in healthy people across ages. Overall study results and limits: Estimates drawn from one million T cells were deemed to understate diversity.

This clonotype has only a few counts. What it binds is not known. PCR was performed a second time for about 7 to 11 cycles using a sample-barcoded 5' primer and a J-beta primer mix. Every cDNA molecule bore a tag from a template-switch adaptor containing 12 random nucleotides. TCRdb redid the calling of the 5' RACE reads with MiXCR, one entry per CDR3 protein. This sample carries about 1 million distinct CDR3 sequences, under 45% of them seen once, and the ten largest clones take 18%. This TCR was sampled from a woman aged 55-75 years in good health. The sequenced material came from blood.

CDR3 sequence (DNA): TGCAGTCCCTCCGGGACAGGGCGGAATGAGCAGTTCTTC. Protein: CSPSGTGRNEQFF. This rearrangement joins TRBV20-1 to TRBJ2-1, with 9 bases lining up with TRBD1. The CDR3 consists of 13 residues. Germline CDR1 is DFQATT and CDR2 is SNEGSKA (reference sequence). J lost 7 bases, V lost 8 bases, and 9 bases had no gene match.